This T cell receptor beta chain emerged from a study of blood T cell repertoires in COVID-19. Turning to the study itself: Sites in the United States, Italy and Spain provided acute and convalescent COVID-19 samples. PBMCs, B-cell-depleted T cells, or T cells provided the cDNA or gDNA that made up the material.

Source study methods: Using reference gene primer amplification, nucleated cell counts were estimated. Assay used: immunoSEQ multiplex PCR; TCRdb lists only in-frame clones, some missing. That table gives V, J and clone size, and the DNA gave D and trimming. The sample records about 95,000 clones, roughly nine tenths being singletons. Sequenced input: peripheral blood. The TCR comes from a man aged 55 to 70 with COVID-19, enrolled during active disease.

The CDR3 here is CASSARTGSSYNEQFF. The CDR3 DNA reads TGTGCCAGCAGCGCCCGGACAGGGAGCTCCTACAATGAGCAGTTCTTC. The gene calls are TRBV14 and TRBJ2-1, with 8 bases fitting TRBD1. Germline CDR1 is SGHDN and CDR2 is FVKESK. J lost 0 bases, V lost 5 bases, and 6 bases had no gene match. The CDR3 contains 16 residues.